Shown below are 6 T cell receptor beta chains from a single sample sequenced in a study of a mutant IDH1 vaccine in newly diagnosed glioma. Profiled with immunoSEQ multiplex PCR; TCRdb holds only in-frame clones, not every one. The sample contains some 80,000 clones, 85% to 90% of which appear only once. No antigen has been identified for these receptors. Time point of the sample: week 23, last vaccination. The content of each vaccine dose was 300 ug of mutant IDH1 20-mer peptide, and topical imiquimod accompanied it. Sample: PBMCs, taken from a glioma patient whose treatment included an IDH1 peptide vaccine. These receptors originate from a woman aged 50 to 60 with glioma.

The chain recombines TRBV11-2 with TRBJ1-1; 7 bases are shared with TRBD1. Losses at the gene ends were 6 bases for V and 7 bases for J; bases not matched to a gene: 17. There are 16 residues in the CDR3. Germline CDR1 is SGHAT and CDR2 is FQNNGV. CDR3 sequence reads: CASRRRASGGTVEAFF. DNA for the CDR3: TGTGCCAGCAGGAGGAGGGCGTCAGGGGGGACCGTTGAAGCTTTCTTT.

The chain employs TRBV5-4 and TRBJ1-1; 7 bases agree with TRBD1. Trimming cost V 0 bases and J 3 bases; bases outside gene matches: 11. Germline V gene lookup returns CDR1 SGHNT and CDR2 YYREEE (reference sequence). This CDR3 region has 17 residues. The CDR3 reads CASSLAARGWFYTEAFF. CDR3 bases: TGTGCCAGCAGCTTGGCGGCCAGGGGGTGGTTTTACACTGAAGCTTTCTTT. The variable domain in full, with the rest retrieved from reference TRBV5-4 and TRBJ1-1, is ETGVTQSPTHLIKTRGQQVTLRCSSQSGHNTVSWYQQALGQGPQFIFQYYREEENGRGNFPPRFSGLQFPNYSSELNVNALELDDSALYLCASSLAARGWFYTEAFFGQGTRLTVV.

The chain uses TRBV29-1 and TRBJ2-3; a weak D match, TRBD1 (5 bases). V gave up 0 bases and J gave up 2 bases, with 6 bases separating them. This CDR3 is 13 amino acids long. Germline assignment: CDR1 SQVTM and CDR2 ANQGSEA. This CDR3 is CSVEDRATDTQYF. The CDR3 nucleotides read TGCAGCGTTGAAGACAGGGCCACAGATACGCAGTATTTT.

This chain connects TRBV18 to TRBJ2-5; D perhaps matches TRBD2 (5 bases). Per germline, CDR1 KGHSH and CDR2 LQKENI. With 3 bases removed from V and 2 bases from J, the gap between germline ends came to 7 bases. The CDR3 is made up of 13 amino acids. The CDR3 DNA is TGTGCCAGCTCACCTTCGGGGCAAGAGACCCAGTACTTC. This encodes CASSPSGQETQYF.

The chain employs TRBV10-1 and TRBJ2-5; 7 nucleotides line up with TRBD1. In germline, CDR1 is WNHNN, CDR2 SYGVQD (reference sequence). The CDR3 is 15 residues long. The V gene end was trimmed by 4 bases and the J gene end by 1 base; junction bases not matched to a gene: 6. This CDR3 is CASSGGNRGQETQYF. CDR3 in DNA: TGCGCCAGCAGTGGGGGCAACAGGGGCCAAGAGACCCAGTACTTC.

The chain recombines TRBV7-9 with TRBJ2-6, with D possibly TRBD2 on 7 matching bases. The CDR3 is 16 residues long. V gave up 10 bases and J gave up 1 base, with 17 bases separating them. Germline-derived CDR1 and CDR2 are SEHNR and FQNEAQ (reference sequence). CDR3 sequence reads: CATSGTFLSGANVLTF. CDR3 nucleotides: TGTGCCACGAGCGGGACATTTCTATCTGGGGCCAACGTCCTGACTTTC. The full variable domain, with the rest looked up from reference TRBV7-9 and TRBJ2-6, is DTGVSQNPRHKITKRGQNVTFRCDPISEHNRLYWYRQTLGQGPEFLTYFQNEAQLEKSRLLSDRFSAERPKGSFSTLEIQRTEQGDSAMYLCATSGTFLSGANVLTFGAGSRLTVL.